These T cell receptor beta chains were read from a single sample in a study of blood T cell repertoires in COVID-19. Method: immunoSEQ multiplex PCR; TCRdb's copy keeps in-frame clones and lacks some. The table has 60,000 to 90,000 clones, 80% to 95% seen once. The sample comprised peripheral blood. The source is a woman aged 80 or over with acute or convalescent COVID-19. Each CDR3 is given with its conserved first and last residue. Fields, in order: J gene, clone size, D gene, CDR3 length, V gene, CDR3 DNA, CDR3 protein. A D gene is named only where the DNA matches it firmly. Clone size is given for some rows only: seen once, a few or many times, or a class if the clone is expanded.

j_call: TRBJ1-3; clone_size: -; d_call: TRBD1; cdr3_length: 15; v_call: TRBV4-2; cdr3_nt: TGTGCCAGCAGCCAAGTGACAGGGAGCGGAAACACCATATATTTT; cdr3_aa: CASSQVTGSGNTIYF
j_call: TRBJ1-2; clone_size: once; d_call: -; cdr3_length: 13; v_call: TRBV27; cdr3_nt: TGTGCCAACCGGACAGCCCCGAACTATGGCTACACCTTC; cdr3_aa: CANRTAPNYGYTF
j_call: TRBJ2-1; clone_size: -; d_call: -; cdr3_length: 15; v_call: TRBV3-1/TRBV3-2; cdr3_nt: TGTGCCAGCAGCCACCCCCTTGCGGGCGGAAATGAGCAGTTCTTC; cdr3_aa: CASSHPLAGGNEQFF
j_call: TRBJ1-2; clone_size: -; d_call: TRBD1; cdr3_length: 15; v_call: TRBV3-1/TRBV3-2; cdr3_nt: TGTGCCAGCAGCCAGTCCGGGACAGGGCCTTATGGCTACACCTTC; cdr3_aa: CASSQSGTGPYGYTF
j_call: TRBJ2-7; clone_size: -; d_call: TRBD2; cdr3_length: 15; v_call: TRBV9; cdr3_nt: TGTGCCAGCAGCTTAACCGGGACTAGAGATTACGAGCAGTACTTC; cdr3_aa: CASSLTGTRDYEQYF
j_call: TRBJ2-1; clone_size: -; d_call: TRBD1; cdr3_length: 13; v_call: TRBV6-2/TRBV6-3; cdr3_nt: TGTGCCAGCAGCTCCACAGGGGTTCATGAGCAGTTCTTC; cdr3_aa: CASSSTGVHEQFF
j_call: TRBJ2-1; clone_size: -; d_call: TRBD1; cdr3_length: 16; v_call: TRBV28; cdr3_nt: TGTGCCAGCAGCGGGACAGGGGGCTGGCTCTACAATGAGCAGTTCTTC; cdr3_aa: CASSGTGGWLYNEQFF
j_call: TRBJ2-1; clone_size: -; d_call: TRBD2; cdr3_length: 14; v_call: TRBV28; cdr3_nt: TGTGCCAGCATTATAGCGGGGGGGGACAATGAGCAGTTCTTC; cdr3_aa: CASIIAGGDNEQFF
j_call: TRBJ1-6; clone_size: -; d_call: -; cdr3_length: 14; v_call: TRBV7-3; cdr3_nt: TGTGCCAGCAGCTTTGGTGGGGGGGATTCACCCCTCCACTTT; cdr3_aa: CASSFGGGDSPLHF
j_call: TRBJ1-2; clone_size: -; d_call: TRBD1; cdr3_length: 15; v_call: TRBV5-6; cdr3_nt: TGTGCCAGCAGTCCGGACAGGGGAGGGTTAGGTGGCTACACCTTC; cdr3_aa: CASSPDRGGLGGYTF
j_call: TRBJ1-6; clone_size: -; d_call: -; cdr3_length: 15; v_call: TRBV7-9; cdr3_nt: TGTGCCAGCAGCCCGTCGGGCCAGGGTAATTCACCCCTCCACTTT; cdr3_aa: CASSPSGQGNSPLHF
j_call: TRBJ2-1; clone_size: -; d_call: -; cdr3_length: 16; v_call: TRBV1; cdr3_nt: TGCACCAGCAGCCATAAGCACCTGAGCTCCTACAATGAGCAGTTCTTC; cdr3_aa: CTSSHKHLSSYNEQFF
j_call: TRBJ1-4; clone_size: few; d_call: -; cdr3_length: 12; v_call: TRBV3-1/TRBV3-2; cdr3_nt: TGTGCCAGCAGCTTGACATGGGAAAAACTGTTTTTT; cdr3_aa: CASSLTWEKLFF
j_call: TRBJ2-1; clone_size: -; d_call: -; cdr3_length: 17; v_call: TRBV4-3; cdr3_nt: TGCGCCAGCAGCCAAGGGGCAGTGACCCGCTCCTACAATGAGCAGTTCTTC; cdr3_aa: CASSQGAVTRSYNEQFF
j_call: TRBJ2-2; clone_size: -; d_call: -; cdr3_length: 12; v_call: TRBV5-4; cdr3_nt: TGTGCCAGCAGCGGGCAGGGCACGGAGCTGTTTTTT; cdr3_aa: CASSGQGTELFF